This T cell receptor beta chain originates from a study of blood T cell repertoires in COVID-19. Across the whole study: Sources were T cells, B-cell-depleted T cells, or PBMCs; the material itself was cDNA or gDNA.

Generated by immunoSEQ multiplex PCR, the TCRdb table keeps only in-frame clones and is missing some. The table shows approximately 72,000 clones, with roughly nine tenths occurring only once. Sequenced sample: peripheral blood. The sequence derives from a woman in her sixties or seventies with acute or convalescent COVID-19.

CDR3 sequence reads: CASSQDLPSGGAGDTQYF. For the CDR3, the DNA is TGTGCCAGCAGCCAAGATCTTCCTAGCGGGGGGGCGGGAGATACGCAGTATTTT. The chain combines TRBV4-2 with TRBJ2-3; 12 bases align to TRBD2. The CDR3 length is 18 residues. V lost 0 bases to trimming and J lost 5 bases; unmatched junction nucleotides: 9. Per the germline V gene, CDR1 is LGHNA and CDR2 is YNFKEQ.